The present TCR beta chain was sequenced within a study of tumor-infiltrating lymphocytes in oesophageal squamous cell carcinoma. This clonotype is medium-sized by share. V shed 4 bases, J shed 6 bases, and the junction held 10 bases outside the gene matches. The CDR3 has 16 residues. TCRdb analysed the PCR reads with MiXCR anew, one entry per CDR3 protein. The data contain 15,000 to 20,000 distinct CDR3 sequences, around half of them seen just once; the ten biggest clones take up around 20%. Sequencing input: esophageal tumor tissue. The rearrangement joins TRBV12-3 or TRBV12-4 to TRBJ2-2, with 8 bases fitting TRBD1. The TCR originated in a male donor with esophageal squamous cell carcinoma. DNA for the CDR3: TGTGCCAGCAGTTGGACTCCAGGGGGCCTGGCCGGGGAGCTGTTTTTT. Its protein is CASSWTPGGLAGELFF.